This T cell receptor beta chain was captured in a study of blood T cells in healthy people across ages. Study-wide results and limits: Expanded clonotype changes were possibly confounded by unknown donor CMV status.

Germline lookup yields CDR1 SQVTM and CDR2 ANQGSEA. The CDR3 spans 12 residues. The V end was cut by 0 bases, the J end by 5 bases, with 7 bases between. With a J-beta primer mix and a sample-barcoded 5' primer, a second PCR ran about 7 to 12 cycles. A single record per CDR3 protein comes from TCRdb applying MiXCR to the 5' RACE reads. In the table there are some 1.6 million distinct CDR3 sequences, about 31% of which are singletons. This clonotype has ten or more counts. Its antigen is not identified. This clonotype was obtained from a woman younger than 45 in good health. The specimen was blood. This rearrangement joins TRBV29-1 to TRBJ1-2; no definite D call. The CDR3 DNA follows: TGCAGCGTTGAAGAAGGGAGATATGGCTACACCTTC. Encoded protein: CSVEEGRYGYTF.